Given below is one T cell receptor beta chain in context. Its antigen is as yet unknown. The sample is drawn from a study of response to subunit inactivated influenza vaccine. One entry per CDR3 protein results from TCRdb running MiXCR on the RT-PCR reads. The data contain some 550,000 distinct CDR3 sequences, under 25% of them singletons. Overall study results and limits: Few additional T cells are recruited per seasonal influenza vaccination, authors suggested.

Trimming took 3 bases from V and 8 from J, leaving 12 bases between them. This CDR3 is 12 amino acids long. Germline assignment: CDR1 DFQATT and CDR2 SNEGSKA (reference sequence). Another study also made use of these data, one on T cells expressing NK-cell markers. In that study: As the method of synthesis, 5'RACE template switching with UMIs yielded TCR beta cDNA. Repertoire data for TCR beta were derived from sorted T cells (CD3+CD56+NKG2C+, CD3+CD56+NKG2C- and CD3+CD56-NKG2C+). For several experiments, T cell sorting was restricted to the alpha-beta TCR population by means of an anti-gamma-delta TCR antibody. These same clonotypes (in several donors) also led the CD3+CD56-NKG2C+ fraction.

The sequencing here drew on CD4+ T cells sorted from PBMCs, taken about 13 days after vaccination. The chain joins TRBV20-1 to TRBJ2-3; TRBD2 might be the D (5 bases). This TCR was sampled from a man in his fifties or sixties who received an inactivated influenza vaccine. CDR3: CSASLAKTTQYF. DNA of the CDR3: TGCAGTGCTAGTTTAGCGAAGACTACGCAGTATTTT.